This T cell receptor (beta chain) was captured by sequencing in a study of breast tumors, draining lymph nodes, adjacent tissues. Study results and caveats: Tumors had less TCR diversity than lymph nodes, more than nontumor tissue.

TCRdb ran MiXCR on the multiplex PCR reads and lists one entry per CDR3 protein. This repertoire shows about 230,000 distinct CDR3 sequences, about a third found once; its top ten account for 1.3% to 1.5%. Axillary draining lymph nodes of breast cancer patients supplied the node samples. This clonotype was counted many times. What it binds is not known. CDR1 is MNHNY and CDR2 is SVGAGI in the germline V gene (reference sequence). Between the trimmed V and J ends, which lost 5 bases and 8 bases, there was a span of 18 bases. The CDR3 has 14 residues. The receptor was derived from a female donor with breast cancer. Some clones in this sample may be carry-over from other donors' samples. The sequencing input was axillary lymph node tissue. This rearrangement joins TRBV6-6 to TRBJ1-2; D may be TRBD1 (6 bases). The CDR3 is CASSHVQQGSGYTF. In DNA form, the CDR3 reads TGTGCCAGCAGTCACGTCCAACAGGGCTCCGGCTACACCTTC.